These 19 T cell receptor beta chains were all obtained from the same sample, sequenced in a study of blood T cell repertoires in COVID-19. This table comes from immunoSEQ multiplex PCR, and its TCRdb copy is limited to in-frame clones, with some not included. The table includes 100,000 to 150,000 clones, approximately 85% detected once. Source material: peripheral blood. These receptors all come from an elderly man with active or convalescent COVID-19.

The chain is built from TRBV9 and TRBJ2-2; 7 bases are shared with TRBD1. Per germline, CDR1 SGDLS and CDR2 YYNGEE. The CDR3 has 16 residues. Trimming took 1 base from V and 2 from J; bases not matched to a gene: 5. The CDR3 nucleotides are TGTGCCAGCAGCGTAACGAGGGGGCCTAACACCGGGGAGCTGTTTTTT. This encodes CASSVTRGPNTGELFF. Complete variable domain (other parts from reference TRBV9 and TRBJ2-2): DSGVTQTPKHLITATGQRVTLRCSPRSGDLSVYWYQQSLDQGLQFLIQYYNGEERAKGNILERFSAQQFPDLHSELNLSSLELGDSALYFCASSVTRGPNTGELFFGEGSRLTVL.

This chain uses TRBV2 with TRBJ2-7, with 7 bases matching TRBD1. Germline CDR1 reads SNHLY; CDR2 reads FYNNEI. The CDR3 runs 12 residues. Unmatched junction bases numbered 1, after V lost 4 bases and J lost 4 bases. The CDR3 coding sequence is TGTGCCAGCAGTGGGACAGGATACGAGCAGTACTTC. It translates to CASSGTGYEQYF.

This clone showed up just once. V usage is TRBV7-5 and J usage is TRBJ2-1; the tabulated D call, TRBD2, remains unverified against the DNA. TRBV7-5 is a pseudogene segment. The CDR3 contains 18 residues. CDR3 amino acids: CVRSYPIAGGSFYNEQFF. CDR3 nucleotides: TGTGTCAGAAGCTATCCCATAGCGGGAGGTTCGTTCTACAATGAGCAGTTCTTC.

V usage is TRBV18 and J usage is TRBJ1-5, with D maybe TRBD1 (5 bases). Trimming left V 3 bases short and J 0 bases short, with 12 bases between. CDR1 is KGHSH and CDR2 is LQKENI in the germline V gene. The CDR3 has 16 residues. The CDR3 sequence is CASSPDGGYSNQPQHF. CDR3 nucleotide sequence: TGTGCCAGCTCACCGGACGGGGGATATAGCAATCAGCCCCAGCATTTT.

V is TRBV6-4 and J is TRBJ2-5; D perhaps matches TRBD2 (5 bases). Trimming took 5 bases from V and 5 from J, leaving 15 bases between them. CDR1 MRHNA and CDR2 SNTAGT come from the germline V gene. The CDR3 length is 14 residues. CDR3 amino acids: CASSLTAGGETQYF. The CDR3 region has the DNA TGTGCCAGCAGTCTTACGGCAGGCGGGGAGACCCAGTACTTC.

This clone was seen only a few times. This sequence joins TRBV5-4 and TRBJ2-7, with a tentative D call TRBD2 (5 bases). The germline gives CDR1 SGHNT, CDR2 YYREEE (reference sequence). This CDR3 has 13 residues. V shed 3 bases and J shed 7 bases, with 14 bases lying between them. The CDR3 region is CASSSGSTGEQYF. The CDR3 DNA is TGTGCCAGCAGCTCGGGCTCCACGGGGGAGCAGTACTTC.

Here the CDR3 DNA reads TGCGCCAGCAGCCTAACCGGGAGCGGGGAGACCCAGTACTTC. The encoded protein is CASSLTGSGETQYF. The chain couples TRBV5-1 to TRBJ2-5; a weak D match, TRBD2 (6 bases). In germline, CDR1 is SGHRS, CDR2 YFSETQ. Trimming pared 4 bases from V and 5 bases from J, leaving 15 bases between. The CDR3 is made up of 14 amino acids.

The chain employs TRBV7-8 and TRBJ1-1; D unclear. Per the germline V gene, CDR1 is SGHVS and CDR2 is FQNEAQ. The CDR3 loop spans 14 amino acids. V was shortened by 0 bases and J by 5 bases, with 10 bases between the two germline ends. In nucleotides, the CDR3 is TGTGCCAGCAGCTTAGCGTACACATTTACTGAAGCTTTCTTT. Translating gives CASSLAYTFTEAFF.

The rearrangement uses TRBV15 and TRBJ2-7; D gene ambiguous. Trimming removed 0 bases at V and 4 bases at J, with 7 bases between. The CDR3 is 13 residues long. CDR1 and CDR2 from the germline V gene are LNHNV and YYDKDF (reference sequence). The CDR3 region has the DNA TGTGCCACCAGCAGAGACCCTTCTTACGAGCAGTACTTC. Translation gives CATSRDPSYEQYF.

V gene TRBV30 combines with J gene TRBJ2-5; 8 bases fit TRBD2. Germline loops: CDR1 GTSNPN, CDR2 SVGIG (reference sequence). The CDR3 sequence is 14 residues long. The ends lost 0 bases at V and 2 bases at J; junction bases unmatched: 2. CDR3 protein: CAWSVGGGQETQYF. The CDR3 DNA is TGTGCCTGGAGTGTCGGGGGGGGGCAAGAGACCCAGTACTTC.

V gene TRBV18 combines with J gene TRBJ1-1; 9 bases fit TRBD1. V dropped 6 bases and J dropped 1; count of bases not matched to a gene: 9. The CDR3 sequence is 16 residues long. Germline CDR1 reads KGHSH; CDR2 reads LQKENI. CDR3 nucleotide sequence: TGTGCCAGCTCGCCAACACGGACAGGGGAGAACACTGAAGCTTTCTTT. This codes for CASSPTRTGENTEAFF.

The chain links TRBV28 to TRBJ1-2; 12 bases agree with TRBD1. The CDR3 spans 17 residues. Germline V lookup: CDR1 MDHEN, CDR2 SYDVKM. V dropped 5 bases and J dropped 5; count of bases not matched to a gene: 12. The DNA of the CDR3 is TGTGCCAGCAGTCTGGGGACAGGGGGCGCGTTCGGGTATGGCTACACCTTC. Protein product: CASSLGTGGAFGYGYTF.

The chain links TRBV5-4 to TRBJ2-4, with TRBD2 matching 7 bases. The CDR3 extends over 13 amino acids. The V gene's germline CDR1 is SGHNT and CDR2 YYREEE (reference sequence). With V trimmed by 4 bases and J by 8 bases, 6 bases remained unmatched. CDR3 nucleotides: TGTGCCAGCAGCCCGGCCGGGGGGTACATTCAGTACTTC. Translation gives CASSPAGGYIQYF.

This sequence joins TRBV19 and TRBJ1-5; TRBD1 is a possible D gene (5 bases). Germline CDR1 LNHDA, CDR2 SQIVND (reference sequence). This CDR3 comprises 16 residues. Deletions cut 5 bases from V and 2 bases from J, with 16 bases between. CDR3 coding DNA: TGTGCCAGTAGTCTCGGGGGGGATGGCGGCAATCAGCCCCAGCATTTT. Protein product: CASSLGGDGGNQPQHF.

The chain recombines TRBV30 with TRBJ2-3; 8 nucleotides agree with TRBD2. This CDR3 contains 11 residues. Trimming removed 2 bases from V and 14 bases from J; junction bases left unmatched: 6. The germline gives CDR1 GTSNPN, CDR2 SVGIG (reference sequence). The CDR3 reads CAWSRGGPRYF. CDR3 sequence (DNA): TGTGCCTGGAGTCGCGGGGGGCCCCGGTATTTT.

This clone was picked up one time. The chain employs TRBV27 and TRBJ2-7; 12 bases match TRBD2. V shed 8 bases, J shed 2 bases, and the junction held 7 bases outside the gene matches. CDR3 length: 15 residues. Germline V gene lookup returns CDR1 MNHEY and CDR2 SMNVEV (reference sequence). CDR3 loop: CASCLAGGPTYEQYF. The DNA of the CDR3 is TGTGCCAGCTGCCTAGCGGGAGGGCCGACCTACGAGCAGTACTTC.

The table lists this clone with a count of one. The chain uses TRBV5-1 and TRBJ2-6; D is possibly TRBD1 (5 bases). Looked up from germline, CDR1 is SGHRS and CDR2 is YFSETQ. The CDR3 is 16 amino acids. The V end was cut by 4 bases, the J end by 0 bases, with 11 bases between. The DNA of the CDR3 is TGCGCCAGCAGCCCGAGGACAAACTCTGGGGCCAACGTCCTGACTTTC. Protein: CASSPRTNSGANVLTF. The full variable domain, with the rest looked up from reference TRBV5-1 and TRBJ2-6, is KAGVTQTPRYLIKTRGQQVTLSCSPISGHRSVSWYQQTPGQGLQFLFEYFSETQRNKGNFPGRFSGRQFSNSRSEMNVSTLELGDSALYLCASSPRTNSGANVLTFGAGSRLTVL.

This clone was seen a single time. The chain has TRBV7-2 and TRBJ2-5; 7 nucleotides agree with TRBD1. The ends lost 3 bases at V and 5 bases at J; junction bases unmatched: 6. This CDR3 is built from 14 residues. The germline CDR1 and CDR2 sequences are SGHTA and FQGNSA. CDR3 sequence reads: CASSFEGGFETQYF. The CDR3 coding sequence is TGTGCCAGCAGCTTTGAAGGGGGCTTTGAGACCCAGTACTTC. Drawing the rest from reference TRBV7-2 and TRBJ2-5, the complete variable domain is GAGVSQSPSNKVTEKGKDVELRCDPISGHTALYWYRQSLGQGLEFLIYFQGNSAPDKSGLPSDRFSAERTGGSVSTLTIQRTQQEDSAVYLCASSFEGGFETQYFGPGTRLLVL.

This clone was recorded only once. Here the CDR3 DNA reads TGTGCCAGCAGCTCCGACAGGGGGGACACAGATACGCAGTATTTT. It encodes CASSSDRGDTDTQYF. The V call is TRBV7-7, the J call TRBJ2-3; 9 bases are a match to TRBD1. In germline, CDR1 is SSHAT, CDR2 FNYEAQ (reference sequence). V lost 4 bases, J lost 2 bases, and 4 bases stayed unmatched. The CDR3 contains 15 residues.